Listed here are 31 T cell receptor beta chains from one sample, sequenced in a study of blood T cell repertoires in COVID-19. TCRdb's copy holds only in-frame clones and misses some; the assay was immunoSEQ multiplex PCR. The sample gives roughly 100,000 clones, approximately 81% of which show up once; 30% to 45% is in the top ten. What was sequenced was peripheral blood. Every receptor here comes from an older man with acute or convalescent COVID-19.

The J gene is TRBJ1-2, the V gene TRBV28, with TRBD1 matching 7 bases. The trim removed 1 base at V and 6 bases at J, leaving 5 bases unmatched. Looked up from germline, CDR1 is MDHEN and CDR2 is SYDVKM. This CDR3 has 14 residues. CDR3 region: CASSLLYRGNGYTF. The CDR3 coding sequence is TGTGCCAGCAGTTTATTGTACAGGGGCAATGGCTACACCTTC.

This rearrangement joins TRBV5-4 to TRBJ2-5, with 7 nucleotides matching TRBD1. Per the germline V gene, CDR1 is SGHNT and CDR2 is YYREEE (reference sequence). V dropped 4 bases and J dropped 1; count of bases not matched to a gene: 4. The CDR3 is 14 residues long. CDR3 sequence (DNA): TGTGCCAGCAGCGACCGACAGGGCCAAGAGACCCAGTACTTC. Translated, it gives CASSDRQGQETQYF.

Written as DNA, the CDR3 is TGTGCCTGGAGTGTAAGCGGCTCGAACACCGGGGAGCTGTTTTTT. Encoded protein: CAWSVSGSNTGELFF. This chain joins TRBV30 and TRBJ2-2; a weak D match, TRBD2 (5 bases). Germline CDR1 is GTSNPN and CDR2 is SVGIG (reference sequence). The CDR3 consists of 15 residues. V was pared by 0 bases and J by 0 bases, with 8 bases between.

The CDR3 sequence is CASSLRPGPGQGGQPQHF. DNA for the CDR3: TGTGCCAGCAGCTTACGGCCCGGCCCGGGACAGGGAGGTCAGCCCCAGCATTTT. The rearrangement uses TRBV28 and TRBJ1-5; 9 bases agree with TRBD1. The germline V gene has CDR1 MDHEN and CDR2 SYDVKM. The V and J ends lost 6 bases and 6 bases, in that order; junction bases with no gene match: 18. CDR3 length: 18 amino acids.

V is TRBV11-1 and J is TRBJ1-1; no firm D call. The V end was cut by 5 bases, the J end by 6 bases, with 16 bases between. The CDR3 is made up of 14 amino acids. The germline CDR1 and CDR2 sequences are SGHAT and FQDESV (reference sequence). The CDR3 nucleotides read TGTGCCAGCAGCCCCCCCGCCAGCGGGCCTGAAGCTTTCTTT. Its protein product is CASSPPASGPEAFF. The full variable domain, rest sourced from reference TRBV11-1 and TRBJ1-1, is EAEVAQSPRYKITEKSQAVAFWCDPISGHATLYWYRQILGQGPELLVQFQDESVVDDSQLPKDRFSAERLKGVDSTLKIQPAELGDSAMYLCASSPPASGPEAFFGQGTRLTVV.

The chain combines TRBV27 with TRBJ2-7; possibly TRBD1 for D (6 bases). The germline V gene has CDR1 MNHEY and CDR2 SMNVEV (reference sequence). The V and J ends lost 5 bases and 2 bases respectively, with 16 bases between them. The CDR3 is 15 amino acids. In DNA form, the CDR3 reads TGTGCCAGCAGTCCCCCGGACAGAATTACCTACGAGCAGTACTTC. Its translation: CASSPPDRITYEQYF.

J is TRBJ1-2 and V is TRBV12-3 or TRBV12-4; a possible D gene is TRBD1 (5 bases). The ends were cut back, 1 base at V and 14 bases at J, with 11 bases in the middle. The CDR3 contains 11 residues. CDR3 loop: CASSLGQGLTF. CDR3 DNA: TGTGCCAGCAGTTTAGGGCAGGGTTTGACCTTC.

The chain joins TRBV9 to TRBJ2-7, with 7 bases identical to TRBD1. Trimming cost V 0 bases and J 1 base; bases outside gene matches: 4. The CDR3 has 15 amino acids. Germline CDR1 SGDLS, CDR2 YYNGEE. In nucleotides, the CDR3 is TGTGCCAGCAGCGTAGCCGGGACAGCATCCTACGAGCAGTACTTC. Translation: CASSVAGTASYEQYF.

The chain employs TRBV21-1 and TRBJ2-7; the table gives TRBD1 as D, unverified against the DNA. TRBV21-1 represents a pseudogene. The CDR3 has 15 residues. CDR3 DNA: TGTGCCAGCAGCTCTCAGGACAGGGGAGCGTCCGAGCAGTACTTC. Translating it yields CASSSQDRGASEQYF.

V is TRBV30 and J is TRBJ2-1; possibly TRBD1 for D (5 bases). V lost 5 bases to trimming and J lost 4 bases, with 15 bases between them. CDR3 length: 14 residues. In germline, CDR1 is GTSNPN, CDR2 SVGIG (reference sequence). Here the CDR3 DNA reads TGTGCCTGGGCTTCAGGGATCTTGTACAATGAGCAGTTCTTC. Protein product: CAWASGILYNEQFF.

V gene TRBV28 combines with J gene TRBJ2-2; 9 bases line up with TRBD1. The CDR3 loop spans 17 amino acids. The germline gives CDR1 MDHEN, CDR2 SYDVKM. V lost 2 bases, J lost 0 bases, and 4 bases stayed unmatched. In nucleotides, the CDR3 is TGTGCCAGCAGTTTACGACGGACAGGGGCGAACACCGGGGAGCTGTTTTTT. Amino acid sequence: CASSLRRTGANTGELFF.

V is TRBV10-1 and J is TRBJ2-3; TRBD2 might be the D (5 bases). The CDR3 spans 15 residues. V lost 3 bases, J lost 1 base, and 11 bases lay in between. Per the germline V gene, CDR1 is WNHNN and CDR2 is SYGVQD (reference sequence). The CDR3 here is CASSDGVIGTDTQYF. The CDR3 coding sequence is TGCGCCAGCAGTGACGGGGTCATAGGCACAGATACGCAGTATTTT.

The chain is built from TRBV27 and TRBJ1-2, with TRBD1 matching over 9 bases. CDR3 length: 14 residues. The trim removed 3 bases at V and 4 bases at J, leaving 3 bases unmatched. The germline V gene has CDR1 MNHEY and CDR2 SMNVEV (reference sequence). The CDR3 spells CASSFTGGGYGYTF. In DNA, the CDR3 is TGTGCCAGCAGTTTTACAGGGGGCGGCTATGGCTACACCTTC.

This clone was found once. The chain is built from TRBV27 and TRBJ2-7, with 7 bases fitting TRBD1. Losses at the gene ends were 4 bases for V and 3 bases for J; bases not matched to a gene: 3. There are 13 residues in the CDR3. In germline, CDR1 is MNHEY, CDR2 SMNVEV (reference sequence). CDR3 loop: CASSWRQGYEQYF. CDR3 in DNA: TGTGCCAGCAGTTGGAGACAGGGCTACGAGCAGTACTTC.

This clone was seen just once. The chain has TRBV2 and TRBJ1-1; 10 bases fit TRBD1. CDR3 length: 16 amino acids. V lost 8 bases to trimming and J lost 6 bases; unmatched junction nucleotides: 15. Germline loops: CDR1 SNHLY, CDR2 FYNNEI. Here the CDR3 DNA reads TGTGCCAGCGGGATACGACAGGCGGGGACAGGGGCTGAAGCTTTCTTT. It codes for CASGIRQAGTGAEAFF.

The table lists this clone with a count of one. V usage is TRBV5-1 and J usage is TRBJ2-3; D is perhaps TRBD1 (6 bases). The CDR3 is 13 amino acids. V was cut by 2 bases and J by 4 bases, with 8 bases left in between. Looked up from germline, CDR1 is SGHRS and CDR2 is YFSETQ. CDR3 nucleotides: TGCGCCAGCAGCTTACAGGGACCAGATACGCAGTATTTT. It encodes CASSLQGPDTQYF.

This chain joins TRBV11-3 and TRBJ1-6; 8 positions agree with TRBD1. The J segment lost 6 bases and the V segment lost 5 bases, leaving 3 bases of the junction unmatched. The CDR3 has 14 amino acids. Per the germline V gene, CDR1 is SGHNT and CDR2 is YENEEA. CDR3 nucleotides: TGTGCCAGCAGCCGACAGGGGTCTAATTCACCCCTCCACTTT. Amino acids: CASSRQGSNSPLHF.

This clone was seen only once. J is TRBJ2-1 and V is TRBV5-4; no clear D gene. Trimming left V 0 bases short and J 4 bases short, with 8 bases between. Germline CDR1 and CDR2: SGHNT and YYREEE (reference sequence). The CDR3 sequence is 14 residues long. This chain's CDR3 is CASSLVTAYNEQFF. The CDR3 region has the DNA TGTGCCAGCAGCTTGGTAACTGCTTACAATGAGCAGTTCTTC.

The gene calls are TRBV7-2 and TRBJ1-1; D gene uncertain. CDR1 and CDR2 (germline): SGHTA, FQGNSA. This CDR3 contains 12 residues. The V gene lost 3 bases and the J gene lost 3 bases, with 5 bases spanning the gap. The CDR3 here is CASSFSDTEAFF. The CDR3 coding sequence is TGTGCCAGCAGCTTCTCAGACACTGAAGCTTTCTTT.

The DNA for the CDR3 is TGCGCCAGCAGCTTGGCTAGCGGAGTTTACAATGAGCAGTTCTTC. Its protein product is CASSLASGVYNEQFF. V usage is TRBV5-1 and J usage is TRBJ2-1, with 7 bases matching TRBD2. The CDR3 is 15 amino acids. CDR1 and CDR2 (germline): SGHRS, YFSETQ. V was clipped by 0 bases and J by 4 bases; unmatched bases: 4. Drawing the rest from reference TRBV5-1 and TRBJ2-1, the complete variable domain is KAGVTQTPRYLIKTRGQQVTLSCSPISGHRSVSWYQQTPGQGLQFLFEYFSETQRNKGNFPGRFSGRQFSNSRSEMNVSTLELGDSALYLCASSLASGVYNEQFFGPGTRLTVL.

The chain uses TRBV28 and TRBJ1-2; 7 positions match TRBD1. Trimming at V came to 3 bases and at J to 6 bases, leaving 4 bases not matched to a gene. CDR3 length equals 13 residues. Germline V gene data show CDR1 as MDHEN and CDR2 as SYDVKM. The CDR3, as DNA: TGTGCCAGCAGTTTGGACAGGTTAGATGGCTACACCTTC. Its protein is CASSLDRLDGYTF.

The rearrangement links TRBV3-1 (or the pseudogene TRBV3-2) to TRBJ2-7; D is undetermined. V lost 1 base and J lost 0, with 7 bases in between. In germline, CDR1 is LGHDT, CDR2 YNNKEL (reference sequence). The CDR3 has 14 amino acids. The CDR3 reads CASSQVMSSYEQYF. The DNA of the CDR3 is TGTGCCAGCAGCCAAGTAATGAGCTCCTACGAGCAGTACTTC.

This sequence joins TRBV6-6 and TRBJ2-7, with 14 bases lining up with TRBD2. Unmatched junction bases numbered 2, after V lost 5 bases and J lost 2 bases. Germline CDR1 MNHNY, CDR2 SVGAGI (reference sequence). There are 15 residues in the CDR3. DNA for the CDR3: TGTGCCAGCAGTCAGACTAGCGGGAGGGCCTACGAGCAGTACTTC. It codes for CASSQTSGRAYEQYF.

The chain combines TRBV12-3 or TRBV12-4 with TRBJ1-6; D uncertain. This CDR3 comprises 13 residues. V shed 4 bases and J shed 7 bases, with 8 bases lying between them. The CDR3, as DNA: TGTGCCAGCAGTTCTGTGTCCAATTCACCCCTCCACTTT. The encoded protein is CASSSVSNSPLHF.

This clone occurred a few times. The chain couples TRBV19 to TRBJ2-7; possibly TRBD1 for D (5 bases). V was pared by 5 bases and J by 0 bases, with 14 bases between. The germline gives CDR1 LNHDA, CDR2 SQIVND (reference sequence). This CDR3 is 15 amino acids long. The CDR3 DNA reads TGTGCCAGTAGTCCCCGGACATCCGTCTCCTACGAGCAGTACTTC. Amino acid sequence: CASSPRTSVSYEQYF.

CDR3 nucleotides: TGTGCCAGCAGTGTGTCTCTAGCGGGAGACCCAGATACGCAGTATTTT. Protein sequence: CASSVSLAGDPDTQYF. V usage is TRBV6-4 and J usage is TRBJ2-3; 10 nucleotides align to TRBD2. Unmatched junction bases numbered 8, after V lost 4 bases and J lost 4 bases. CDR3 size: 16 residues. CDR1 is MRHNA and CDR2 is SNTAGT in the germline V gene.

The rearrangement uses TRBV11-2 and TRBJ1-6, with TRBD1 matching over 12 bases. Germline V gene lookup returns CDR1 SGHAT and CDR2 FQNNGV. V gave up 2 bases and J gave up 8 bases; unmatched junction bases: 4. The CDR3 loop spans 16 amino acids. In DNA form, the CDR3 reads TGTGCCAGCAGCTTAAGAGGGACAGGGGGCGATTCACCCCTCCACTTT. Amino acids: CASSLRGTGGDSPLHF.

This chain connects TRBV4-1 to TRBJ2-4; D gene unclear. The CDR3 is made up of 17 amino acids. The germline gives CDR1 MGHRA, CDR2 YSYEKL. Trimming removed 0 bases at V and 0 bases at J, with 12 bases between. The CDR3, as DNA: TGCGCCAGCAGCCAAGATGAAGCGTTCAGAGCCAAAAACATTCAGTACTTC. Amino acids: CASSQDEAFRAKNIQYF.

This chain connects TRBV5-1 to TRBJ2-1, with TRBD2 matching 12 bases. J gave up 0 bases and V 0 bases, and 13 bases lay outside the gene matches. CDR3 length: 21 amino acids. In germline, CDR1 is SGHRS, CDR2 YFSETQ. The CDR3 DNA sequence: TGCGCCAGCAGCTTGGCCCGGACTAGCGGGATCCACGGGAGCTCCTACAATGAGCAGTTCTTC. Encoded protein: CASSLARTSGIHGSSYNEQFF.

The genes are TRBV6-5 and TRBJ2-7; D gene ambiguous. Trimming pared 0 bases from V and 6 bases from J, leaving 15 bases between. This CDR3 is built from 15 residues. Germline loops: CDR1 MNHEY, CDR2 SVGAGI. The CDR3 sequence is CASSYSKAGLGEQYF. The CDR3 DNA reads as TGTGCCAGCAGTTACTCGAAGGCAGGTCTCGGCGAGCAGTACTTC.

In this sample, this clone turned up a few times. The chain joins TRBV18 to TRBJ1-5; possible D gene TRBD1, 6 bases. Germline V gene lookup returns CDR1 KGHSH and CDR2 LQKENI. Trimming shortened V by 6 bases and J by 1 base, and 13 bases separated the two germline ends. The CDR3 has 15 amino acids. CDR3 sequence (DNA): TGTGCCAGCTCTCAGGGGCCTGGGAGCAATCAGCCCCAGCATTTT. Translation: CASSQGPGSNQPQHF.